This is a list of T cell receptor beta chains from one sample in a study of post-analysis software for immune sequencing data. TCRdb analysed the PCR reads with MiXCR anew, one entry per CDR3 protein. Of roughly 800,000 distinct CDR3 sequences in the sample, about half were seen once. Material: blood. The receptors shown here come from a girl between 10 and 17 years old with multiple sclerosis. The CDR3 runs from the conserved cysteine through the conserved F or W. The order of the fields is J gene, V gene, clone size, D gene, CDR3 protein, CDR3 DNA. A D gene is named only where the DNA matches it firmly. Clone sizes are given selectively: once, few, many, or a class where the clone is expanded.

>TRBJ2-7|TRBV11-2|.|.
CASSLGKGNYEQYF
TGTGCCAGCAGCTTAGGAAAGGGGAACTACGAGCAGTACTTC
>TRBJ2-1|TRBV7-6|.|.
CASSRYPQLSRANEQFF
TGTGCCAGCAGCCGATACCCTCAGCTTAGTCGGGCCAATGAGCAGTTCTTC
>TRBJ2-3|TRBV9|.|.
CASGRRDTQYF
TGTGCCAGCGGAAGGAGAGATACGCAGTATTTT
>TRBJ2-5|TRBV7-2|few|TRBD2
CASTSPRGSGSETQYF
TGTGCCAGCACCTCCCCTCGTGGTAGCGGGAGTGAGACCCAGTACTTC
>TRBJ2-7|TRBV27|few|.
CASSSGITYEQYF
TGTGCCAGCAGTTCCGGGATCACCTACGAGCAGTACTTC
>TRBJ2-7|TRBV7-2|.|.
CASSLEAHPTGEQYF
TGTGCCAGCAGCTTAGAGGCACACCCGACGGGGGAGCAGTACTTC
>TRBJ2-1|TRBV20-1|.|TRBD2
CSATPRGLAVYNEQFF
TGCAGTGCTACCCCGCGGGGACTAGCGGTCTACAATGAGCAGTTCTTT
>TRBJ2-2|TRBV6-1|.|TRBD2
CASSESVAGVSGELFF
TGTGCCAGCAGTGAATCAGTAGCGGGAGTCTCCGGGGAGCTGTTTTTT
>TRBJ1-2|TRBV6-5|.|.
CASSYGATGYGYTF
TGTGCCAGCAGTTACGGGGCTACAGGATATGGCTACACCTTC
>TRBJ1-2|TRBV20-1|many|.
CSASGDEKRGGYGYTF
TGCAGTGCTAGTGGGGACGAGAAACGAGGGGGCTATGGCTACACCTTC
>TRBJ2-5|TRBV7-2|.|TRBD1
CASSLDRRPQETQYF
TGTGCCAGCAGCCTGGACAGGAGGCCCCAAGAGACCCAGTACTTC
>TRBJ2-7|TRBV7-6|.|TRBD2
CASSARLAGPYEQYF
TGTGCCAGCAGCGCCCGCTTAGCGGGCCCCTACGAGCAGTACTTC
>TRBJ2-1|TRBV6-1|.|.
CASSSLAYNEQFF
TGTGCCAGCAGTTCACTAGCCTACAATGAGCAGTTCTTC
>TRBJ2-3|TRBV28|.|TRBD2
CASSFSGSGADTQYF
TGTGCCAGCAGTTTTAGCGGGAGCGGCGCAGATACGCAGTATTTT
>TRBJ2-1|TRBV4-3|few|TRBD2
CASSQVGGGHNEQFF
TGCGCCAGCAGCCAAGTTGGCGGGGGGCACAATGAGCAGTTCTTC
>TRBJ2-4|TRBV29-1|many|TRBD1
CSARGRLAKNIQYF
TGCAGCGCCAGGGGGCGGTTAGCCAAAAACATTCAGTACTTC
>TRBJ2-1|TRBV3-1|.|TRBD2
CASSHDFLLAGGYNEQFF
TGTGCCAGCAGCCACGACTTTCTACTAGCGGGAGGCTACAATGAGCAGTTCTTC
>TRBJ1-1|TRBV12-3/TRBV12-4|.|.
CASSPGEVGTEAFF
TGTGCCAGCAGCCCAGGGGAGGTGGGTACTGAAGCTTTCTTT
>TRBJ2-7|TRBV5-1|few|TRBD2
CASSLAPNSGLVSYEQYF
TGCGCCAGCAGCTTGGCTCCAAATTCCGGACTAGTTTCCTACGAGCAGTACTTC
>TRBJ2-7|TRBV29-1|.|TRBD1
CSVEETGGLYEQYF
TGCAGCGTTGAAGAGACAGGGGGCTTGTACGAGCAGTACTTC
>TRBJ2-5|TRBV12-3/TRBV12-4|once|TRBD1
CASSRDRDNEQYF
TGTGCCAGCAGTCGGGACAGGGACAATGAGCAGTACTTC
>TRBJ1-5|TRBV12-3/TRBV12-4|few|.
CASSLGRSINQPQHF
TGTGCCAGCAGTTTGGGCAGGTCCATTAATCAGCCCCAGCATTTT
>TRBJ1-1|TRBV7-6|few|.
CASSAGRSGNTEAFF
TGTGCCAGCAGCGCGGGACGGTCGGGGAACACTGAAGCTTTCTTT
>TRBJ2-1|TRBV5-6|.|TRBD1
CASSLGGTGVYNEQFF
TGTGCCAGCAGCTTGGGCGGGACAGGGGTATACAATGAGCAGTTCTTC